This TCR beta chain came from a study of OX40 agonist ivuxolimab in advanced cancers. Overall study: At 0.01 to 10 mg/kg, ivuxolimab was administered intravenously to patients every 2 weeks. Hepatocellular carcinoma, melanoma, renal cell or head and neck cancer affected the dose-escalation patients. Subjects had a mean age of around 60 years, with a range of 23 to 79; about 83% were male. Study conclusions and caveats: Dosing at 0.1 to 3.0 mg/kg was accompanied by clonal expansion of CD4+ and CD8+ blood T cells by week 6.

With regard to this clone: The antigen remains undetermined.

The repertoire was sequenced with immunoSEQ multiplex PCR; TCRdb's copy has only in-frame clones and lacks some. The profile covers tens of thousands of clones, with approximately 81% appearing a single time and roughly 2.1% taken by the ten largest. V gave up 2 bases and J gave up 7 bases; unmatched junction bases: 10. This CDR3 has 16 residues. Germline V gene sequence: CDR1 MNHNS, CDR2 SASEGT. Specimen: CD4+ or CD8+ T cells sorted from blood, collected in a trial of the OX40 agonist ivuxolimab. This chain links TRBV6-1 with TRBJ2-5; 10 bases are shared with TRBD2. The source of this sequence is an adult with an advanced solid tumor such as melanoma, head and neck, liver or kidney cancer. CDR3 residues: CASSEWSGRGSGTQYF. CDR3 DNA sequence: TGTGCCAGCAGTGAATGGAGCGGGAGGGGATCAGGGACCCAGTACTTC.